This entry lists 9 T cell receptor beta chains sequenced from one sample in a study of shared clonotypes between healthy human individuals. The table came from immunoSEQ multiplex PCR; TCRdb's copy has only in-frame clones and leaves some out. The sample has fewer than 850,000 clones, just over 95% seen once. Positively selected for CCR7, the CD45RO-negative cells used as naive CD8 cells excluded terminally differentiated effector memory CD45RA+ cells. Sequenced material: naive CD8+ T cells sorted from blood. The receptor set was obtained from a man between 25 and 39 years old in good health.

V usage is TRBV4-1 and J usage is TRBJ2-3; D unclear. The CDR3 totals 13 residues. Trimming removed 1 base from V and 4 bases from J, with 6 bases in between. Germline CDR1 reads MGHRA; CDR2 reads YSYEKL. The CDR3 here is CASSQVLADTQYF. The CDR3 nucleotides read TGCGCCAGCAGCCAAGTTCTAGCAGATACGCAGTATTTT.

This clone appeared a single time. This chain uses TRBV7-9 with TRBJ2-3; the match to TRBD2 covers 8 bases. J was trimmed by 5 bases and V by 0 bases; bases with no gene match: 7. The CDR3 spans 16 residues. Germline CDR1 reads SEHNR; CDR2 reads FQNEAQ (reference sequence). This chain's CDR3 is CASSLAPGGAGDTQYF. For the CDR3, the DNA is TGTGCCAGCAGCTTAGCGCCCGGGGGGGCGGGAGATACGCAGTATTTT. Filled out from reference TRBV7-9 and TRBJ2-3, the complete variable domain reads DTGVSQNPRHKITKRGQNVTFRCDPISEHNRLYWYRQTLGQGPEFLTYFQNEAQLEKSRLLSDRFSAERPKGSFSTLEIQRTEQGDSAMYLCASSLAPGGAGDTQYFGPGTRLTVL.

Turning to this clone: A junction end diverges from the germline sequence, so it may reflect a read error. The chain carries TRBV5-1 and TRBJ1-1; a weak D match, TRBD1 (6 bases). The CDR3 runs 14 residues. Germline V gene lookup returns CDR1 SGHRS and CDR2 YFSETQ. DNA for the CDR3: TGTGCCAGCAGCTTGGCAGGGGCTAACACTGAAGCTTTCTTT. Translation: CASSLAGANTEAFF.

The chain combines TRBV11-2 with TRBJ2-5; the match to TRBD2 covers 10 bases. The V gene end was trimmed by 5 bases and the J gene end by 5 bases; junction bases not matched to a gene: 8. The CDR3 spans 15 residues. Germline V lookup: CDR1 SGHAT, CDR2 FQNNGV. CDR3 in amino acids: CASSRLAGSSETQYF. The CDR3 DNA sequence: TGTGCCAGCAGCCGACTAGCGGGTAGCTCGGAGACCCAGTACTTC.

The chain uses TRBV4-1 and TRBJ2-1; D might be TRBD2 (5 bases). CDR1 and CDR2 (germline): MGHRA, YSYEKL. V was trimmed by 0 bases and J by 7 bases, leaving 13 bases between them. The CDR3 is 15 amino acids. The CDR3 DNA reads as TGCGCCAGCAGCCAAGACGGCAGCGGAGGAAATGAGCAGTTCTTC. As protein: CASSQDGSGGNEQFF.

This chain joins TRBV5-4 and TRBJ2-7, with D possibly matching TRBD2 (7 bases). CDR1 and CDR2 from the germline V gene are SGHNT and YYREEE (reference sequence). The V gene lost 4 bases and the J gene lost 4 bases, with 18 bases spanning the gap. CDR3 length: 15 residues. For the CDR3, the DNA is TGTGCCAGCAGCCCCCAACCGGGGGGCGAATACGAGCAGTACTTC. Amino acid sequence: CASSPQPGGEYEQYF. The whole variable domain, filled in from reference TRBV5-4 and TRBJ2-7, reads ETGVTQSPTHLIKTRGQQVTLRCSSQSGHNTVSWYQQALGQGPQFIFQYYREEENGRGNFPPRFSGLQFPNYSSELNVNALELDDSALYLCASSPQPGGEYEQYFGPGTRLTVT.

The chain couples TRBV29-1 to TRBJ1-3, with TRBD1 matching 9 bases. CDR1 is SQVTM and CDR2 is ANQGSEA in the germline V gene. The CDR3 runs 17 residues. J gave up 4 bases and V 1 base, and 11 bases lay outside the gene matches. The CDR3 loop is CSVEAVYRGHGGNTIYF. The CDR3 nucleotides are TGCAGCGTTGAAGCGGTTTACAGGGGGCATGGAGGAAACACCATATATTTT.

Concerning this clone: Within the sample, other DNA sequences also encode this same CDR3. V usage is TRBV4-1 and J usage is TRBJ2-1, with D uncertain. Germline V gene lookup returns CDR1 MGHRA and CDR2 YSYEKL. This CDR3 has 13 residues. V dropped 4 bases and J dropped 3 bases, with 7 bases sitting between them. CDR3 DNA: TGCGCCAGCAGCCTACCGGGCTACAATGAGCAGTTCTTC. Amino acid sequence: CASSLPGYNEQFF.

This chain connects TRBV7-9 to TRBJ2-7, with D unresolved. Germline CDR1 SEHNR, CDR2 FQNEAQ (reference sequence). Trimming cost V 0 bases and J 4 bases, with 10 bases left between them. The CDR3 is 14 amino acids. The CDR3, as DNA: TGTGCCAGCAGCTTAGCGAGAAAAGGGTACGAGCAGTACTTC. Translated: CASSLARKGYEQYF.